This T cell receptor (beta chain) was identified during a study of Graves' ophthalmopathy and Graves' hyperthyroidism. PBMCs were isolated by Ficoll-Paque density gradient centrifugation, using roughly 9.7 ml of fresh peripheral blood as the starting material. This clonotype was seen a few times. The target antigen is unknown. The study, taken as a whole, reports: Sensitivity reached about 70% and specificity approximately 72% when the model predicted ophthalmopathy progression. In separating ophthalmopathy from stable hyperthyroidism, a 13-signature model achieved roughly 87% sensitivity and 75% to 84% specificity.

With 1 base clipped from V and 5 bases from J, the junction kept 2 bases outside the gene matches. Germline V gives CDR1 MNHEY, CDR2 SMNVEV (reference sequence). This CDR3 is 15 amino acids long. RNA transcripts yielded amplified TCR beta CDR3 regions. RT-PCR was first run with HTBI primers, then multiplex PCR in a second round. From the multiplex PCR reads, TCRdb called clonotypes with MiXCR, one entry per CDR3 protein. This table holds about 400,000 distinct CDR3 sequences, roughly 21% found once. The sequence came from a woman younger than 30 with stable Graves' hyperthyroidism. Specimen: peripheral blood. V gene TRBV27 combines with J gene TRBJ2-5; 12 nucleotides agree with TRBD2. The CDR3 is CASSLLGLAGETQYF. CDR3 in DNA: TGTGCCAGCAGTTTATTAGGACTAGCGGGGGAGACCCAGTACTTC.